Listed here are 30 T cell receptor beta chains from one sample, sequenced in a study of shared clonotypes between healthy human individuals. The table came from immunoSEQ multiplex PCR; TCRdb's copy has only in-frame clones and leaves some out. There are roughly 2.5 million clones in the sample; around 94% occur only once, and under 0.15% lies in the top ten. The material sequenced was naive CD4+ T cells sorted from blood. Subset reported: CD45RA+ positively selected. These receptors were taken from a man aged 18 to 30 in good health.

The genes are TRBV29-1 and TRBJ2-7; TRBD1 agrees at 7 bases. The CDR3 has 17 amino acids. J lost 3 bases, V lost 5 bases, and 19 bases had no gene match. Germline lookup yields CDR1 SQVTM and CDR2 ANQGSEA. This CDR3 reads CSVLLRLGGAYIYEQYF. The DNA of the CDR3 is TGCAGCGTTCTCTTAAGGCTAGGGGGCGCTTACATCTACGAGCAGTACTTC.

DNA of the CDR3: TGTGCCATCAGTACTGGACAGGGGGCGGTTGAAAAACTGTTTTTT. This gives the protein CAISTGQGAVEKLFF. The chain links TRBV10-3 to TRBJ1-4; TRBD1 aligns across 11 bases. The length of the CDR3 is 15 residues. With 5 bases clipped from V and 7 bases from J, the junction kept 6 bases outside the gene matches. Germline lookup yields CDR1 ENHRY and CDR2 SYGVKD.

V is TRBV28 and J is TRBJ1-1; the D is unclear. Between the trimmed V and J ends, which lost 7 bases and 3 bases, there was a span of 18 bases. The CDR3 has 15 amino acids. The germline V gene encodes CDR1 MDHEN and CDR2 SYDVKM. The CDR3 DNA is TGTGCCAGCAACCTCCCCGCCGGGTCGCACACTGAAGCTTTCTTT. Its translation is CASNLPAGSHTEAFF.

This chain links TRBV19 with TRBJ2-1, with TRBD2 as a possible D gene (6 bases). Germline assignment: CDR1 LNHDA and CDR2 SQIVND (reference sequence). Trimming took off 3 bases at V and 10 bases at J, with 25 bases between the two ends. The CDR3 contains 17 residues. DNA of the CDR3: TGTGCCAGTAGTATCACCTCGGGACTGCTCAGTTTAAGGGAGCAGTTCTTC. Protein sequence: CASSITSGLLSLREQFF.

This chain connects TRBV5-5 to TRBJ1-1, with a possible D match to TRBD1 (6 bases). The CDR3 is 12 amino acids. CDR1 SGHKS and CDR2 YYEKEE come from the germline V gene (reference sequence). V was trimmed by 4 bases and J by 11 bases, leaving 15 bases between them. This CDR3 reads CASSNQGSQAFF. The CDR3, as DNA: TGTGCCAGCAGCAATCAGGGGTCCCAGGCTTTCTTT. The full variable domain, with the rest looked up from reference TRBV5-5 and TRBJ1-1, is DAGVTQSPTHLIKTRGQQVTLRCSPISGHKSVSWYQQVLGQGPQFIFQYYEKEERGRGNFPDRFSARQFPNYSSELNVNALLLGDSALYLCASSNQGSQAFFGQGTRLTVV.

V is TRBV10-3 and J is TRBJ1-2; D uncertain. With 8 bases removed from V and 2 bases from J, the gap between germline ends came to 18 bases. CDR1 and CDR2 from the germline V gene are ENHRY and SYGVKD. The CDR3 contains 15 residues. The CDR3 bases are TGTGCCATCTCAAGCGGCAGATTTCCCAACTATGGCTACACCTTC. Translation: CAISSGRFPNYGYTF.

This chain links TRBV19 with TRBJ1-1; D is possibly TRBD1 (5 bases). Trimming removed 1 base at V and 4 bases at J, with 7 bases between. This CDR3 is 13 amino acids long. Germline loops: CDR1 LNHDA, CDR2 SQIVND (reference sequence). The CDR3 protein is CASSIAGPTEAFF. CDR3 bases: TGTGCCAGTAGTATAGCGGGACCCACTGAAGCTTTCTTT.

Points on this clone: Within the sample, other DNA sequences also encode this same CDR3. The chain combines TRBV5-1 with TRBJ2-5; the match to TRBD2 covers 8 bases. The CDR3 runs to 14 residues. Trimming at V came to 4 bases and at J to 1 base, leaving 3 bases not matched to a gene. Looked up from germline, CDR1 is SGHRS and CDR2 is YFSETQ. Written as DNA, the CDR3 is TGCGCCAGCAGCCGGCTAGCGGGCCAAGAGACCCAGTACTTC. Translated, it gives CASSRLAGQETQYF. Based on the CDR3 plus reference TRBV5-1 and TRBJ2-5, the full variable domain is KAGVTQTPRYLIKTRGQQVTLSCSPISGHRSVSWYQQTPGQGLQFLFEYFSETQRNKGNFPGRFSGRQFSNSRSEMNVSTLELGDSALYLCASSRLAGQETQYFGPGTRLLVL.

The sample holds one count of this clone. V and J are TRBV7-2 and TRBJ2-5; 16 bases map to TRBD2. Per germline, CDR1 SGHTA and CDR2 FQGNSA. This CDR3 spans 18 amino acids. The J segment lost 5 bases and the V segment lost 5 bases, leaving 11 bases of the junction unmatched. CDR3 sequence (DNA): TGTGCCAGCAGCGCTGAGCTCGGGACTAGCGGGAGGGTGGAGACCCAGTACTTC. As protein: CASSAELGTSGRVETQYF.

The rearrangement links TRBV6-4 to TRBJ1-1; D may be TRBD1 (6 bases). The CDR3 runs to 11 residues. Germline values: CDR1 MRHNA, CDR2 SNTAGT. The ends were cut back, 10 bases at V and 5 bases at J, with 11 bases in the middle. CDR3 region: CAIPGVTEAFF. For the CDR3, the DNA is TGTGCCATCCCAGGGGTTACTGAAGCTTTCTTT.

The CDR3 loop reads CASSFGIAGGPDTQYF. DNA for the CDR3: TGTGCCAGCAGCTTTGGAATAGCGGGGGGGCCAGATACGCAGTATTTT. V usage is TRBV11-2 and J usage is TRBJ2-3; 11 bases align to TRBD2. CDR1 and CDR2 (germline): SGHAT, FQNNGV. J was trimmed by 4 bases and V by 3 bases; bases with no gene match: 6. The length of the CDR3 is 16 residues.

This chain joins TRBV6-6 and TRBJ2-7; the match to TRBD2 covers 9 bases. The V and J ends lost 9 bases and 1 base, in that order; junction bases with no gene match: 4. The CDR3 loop spans 13 amino acids. Germline V lookup: CDR1 MNHNY, CDR2 SVGAGI (reference sequence). The CDR3 nucleotides are TGTGCCAGTAGCGGGAGCCTGTCCTACGAGCAGTACTTC. Amino acid sequence: CASSGSLSYEQYF.

The chain carries TRBV6-6 and TRBJ2-2; tentatively, D is TRBD2 (7 bases). Germline CDR1 is MNHNY and CDR2 is SVGAGI (reference sequence). The ends were cut back, 10 bases at V and 2 bases at J, with 14 bases in the middle. The CDR3 covers 14 residues. The CDR3: CAIGRGPNTGELFF. The CDR3 bases are TGTGCCATCGGGCGGGGGCCCAACACCGGGGAGCTGTTTTTT.

V and J are TRBV5-1 and TRBJ2-3; TRBD1 agrees at 9 bases. V shed 4 bases and J 6 bases; nucleotides not matched to a gene: 6. This CDR3 region has 14 residues. The V gene's germline CDR1 is SGHRS and CDR2 YFSETQ. The CDR3 loop reads CASSGRTGADTQYF. The DNA of the CDR3 is TGCGCCAGCAGCGGACGGACAGGGGCCGATACGCAGTATTTT.

The chain combines TRBV29-1 with TRBJ2-2; TRBD2 agrees at 15 bases. This CDR3 has 17 amino acids. CDR1 is SQVTM and CDR2 is ANQGSEA in the germline V gene. V dropped 7 bases and J dropped 7; count of bases not matched to a gene: 13. In DNA form, the CDR3 reads TGCAGCGCGACCGGGACTAGCGGGGGGCGTCTGGGCGGGGAGCTGTTTTTT. It encodes CSATGTSGGRLGGELFF.

This clone occurred once. This chain uses TRBV19 with TRBJ1-1; 12 bases align to TRBD1. The length of the CDR3 is 15 residues. From germline, CDR1 is LNHDA and CDR2 SQIVND (reference sequence). Germline trimming cut 4 bases from V and 10 bases from J; bases unmatched to any gene: 10. The CDR3 DNA is TGTGCCAGTAGTACAGGGACAGGGGGCCGGGTAAGAGCTTTCTTT. Amino acid sequence: CASSTGTGGRVRAFF.

The chain has TRBV19 and TRBJ1-3; possibly TRBD1 for D (5 bases). The CDR3 spans 15 residues. V was pared by 7 bases and J by 3 bases, with 16 bases between. Germline-derived CDR1 and CDR2 are LNHDA and SQIVND (reference sequence). CDR3 residues: CASTTSGVRGNTIYF. The CDR3 DNA sequence: TGTGCCAGTACCACATCGGGGGTGCGTGGAAACACCATATATTTT.

The V gene is TRBV19, the J gene TRBJ1-2, with 8 bases identical to TRBD1. Germline loops: CDR1 LNHDA, CDR2 SQIVND (reference sequence). The CDR3 sequence is 14 residues long. J lost 1 base, V lost 7 bases, and 5 bases had no gene match. The CDR3 is CASTTGQGNYGYTF. The CDR3 DNA sequence: TGTGCCAGTACCACCGGACAGGGTAACTATGGCTACACCTTC.

V gene TRBV10-3 combines with J gene TRBJ2-1; D is undetermined. CDR1 is ENHRY and CDR2 is SYGVKD in the germline V gene. The CDR3 runs to 15 residues. V was shortened by 1 base and J by 5 bases, with 12 bases between the two germline ends. The CDR3 coding sequence is TGTGCCATCAGTGAGTTGCGGAGTCCTAACAATGAGCAGTTCTTC. This codes for CAISELRSPNNEQFF.

The chain couples TRBV27 to TRBJ2-7; D is unresolved. Germline lookup yields CDR1 MNHEY and CDR2 SMNVEV (reference sequence). Trimming pared 2 bases from V and 4 bases from J, leaving 12 bases between. CDR3 length equals 14 residues. The CDR3 DNA follows: TGTGCCAGCAGTTTAGATCCGCAGAGGTACGAGCAGTACTTC. Translation gives CASSLDPQRYEQYF.

The rearrangement joins TRBV10-3 to TRBJ1-1, with a tentative D call TRBD1 (5 bases). Germline V CDR1 and CDR2: ENHRY, SYGVKD. CDR3 size: 15 residues. V lost 0 bases and J lost 3, with 11 bases in between. For the CDR3, the DNA is TGTGCCATCAGTGAGTCGGGGGTTACGTACACTGAAGCTTTCTTT. As protein: CAISESGVTYTEAFF.

The rearrangement links TRBV7-2 to TRBJ2-1, with D perhaps given as TRBD1 or TRBD2 (5 bases each). Trimming left V 1 base short and J 5 bases short, with 12 bases between. Germline lookup yields CDR1 SGHTA and CDR2 FQGNSA. CDR3 length: 15 amino acids. This chain's CDR3 is CASSLDSGPHNEQFF. In DNA form, the CDR3 reads TGTGCCAGCAGCTTAGATTCGGGACCGCACAATGAGCAGTTCTTC.

The chain is built from TRBV6-5 and TRBJ1-3; D unclear. Trimming pared 2 bases from V and 1 base from J, leaving 6 bases between. The CDR3 covers 14 residues. Germline assignment: CDR1 MNHEY and CDR2 SVGAGI. CDR3 sequence reads: CASSYDASGNTIYF. As DNA, the CDR3 is TGTGCCAGCAGTTACGACGCGTCTGGAAACACCATATATTTT.

The J gene is TRBJ1-4, the V gene TRBV12-5; D is unresolved. V shed 2 bases and J shed 5 bases, with 6 bases lying between them. Germline assignment: CDR1 LGHNT and CDR2 FRNRAP. CDR3 length: 13 residues. The CDR3 coding sequence is TGTGCTAGTGGTTTGTGGCAGAATGAAAAACTGTTTTTT. Residues: CASGLWQNEKLFF.

The genes are TRBV19 and TRBJ1-6; tentatively, D is TRBD1 (6 bases). Germline V gene lookup returns CDR1 LNHDA and CDR2 SQIVND (reference sequence). Trimming cost V 7 bases and J 11 bases, with 18 bases left between them. The CDR3 has 14 residues. CDR3 bases: TGTGCCAGTACCCAAAAACAGGGTGCGGCACCCCTCCACTTT. As protein: CASTQKQGAAPLHF.

The chain carries TRBV10-3 and TRBJ1-1; 7 nucleotides align to TRBD1. The CDR3 has 14 amino acids. Trimming took 3 bases from V and 4 from J; bases not matched to a gene: 5. From germline, CDR1 is ENHRY and CDR2 SYGVKD. Here the CDR3 reads CAISEMTGPTEAFF. The CDR3 coding sequence is TGTGCCATCAGTGAAATGACAGGGCCCACTGAAGCTTTCTTT.

The chain is built from TRBV5-1 and TRBJ2-7, with TRBD2 matching 12 bases. V lost 3 bases to trimming and J lost 2 bases; unmatched junction nucleotides: 3. In germline, CDR1 is SGHRS, CDR2 YFSETQ. The CDR3 contains 15 residues. CDR3 DNA: TGCGCCAGCAGCTCGGGACTAGCGGGCCCCTACGAGCAGTACTTC. It codes for CASSSGLAGPYEQYF. Filled out from reference TRBV5-1 and TRBJ2-7, the complete variable domain reads KAGVTQTPRYLIKTRGQQVTLSCSPISGHRSVSWYQQTPGQGLQFLFEYFSETQRNKGNFPGRFSGRQFSNSRSEMNVSTLELGDSALYLCASSSGLAGPYEQYFGPGTRLTVT.

The chain employs TRBV11-2 and TRBJ2-5; weak D call: TRBD1 (6 bases). V was clipped by 3 bases and J by 2 bases, with 10 bases between them. CDR1 is SGHAT, CDR2 FQNNGV, per germline. The CDR3 contains 14 residues. The CDR3, as DNA: TGTGCCAGCAGCTTCCGGACAGTTCAAGAGACCCAGTACTTC. The encoded protein is CASSFRTVQETQYF.

In DNA, the CDR3 is TGTGCCAGCAGCGTACAGACAGGGAGAGGGGCCACTAGCACAGATACGCAGTATTTT. Translated, it gives CASSVQTGRGATSTDTQYF. The rearrangement links TRBV7-2 to TRBJ2-3, with 7 bases lining up with TRBD1. With V trimmed by 5 bases and J by 0 bases, 17 bases remained unmatched. The CDR3 has 19 amino acids. The V gene's germline CDR1 is SGHTA and CDR2 FQGNSA.

The chain employs TRBV5-5 and TRBJ2-5; 12 positions match TRBD2. The V segment lost 6 bases and the J segment 2 bases; nucleotides outside the gene matches: 8. CDR3 length: 16 residues. Looked up from germline, CDR1 is SGHKS and CDR2 is YYEKEE (reference sequence). CDR3: CASTPLAGGGQETQYF. CDR3 in DNA: TGTGCCAGCACCCCACTAGCGGGGGGCGGGCAAGAGACCCAGTACTTC.